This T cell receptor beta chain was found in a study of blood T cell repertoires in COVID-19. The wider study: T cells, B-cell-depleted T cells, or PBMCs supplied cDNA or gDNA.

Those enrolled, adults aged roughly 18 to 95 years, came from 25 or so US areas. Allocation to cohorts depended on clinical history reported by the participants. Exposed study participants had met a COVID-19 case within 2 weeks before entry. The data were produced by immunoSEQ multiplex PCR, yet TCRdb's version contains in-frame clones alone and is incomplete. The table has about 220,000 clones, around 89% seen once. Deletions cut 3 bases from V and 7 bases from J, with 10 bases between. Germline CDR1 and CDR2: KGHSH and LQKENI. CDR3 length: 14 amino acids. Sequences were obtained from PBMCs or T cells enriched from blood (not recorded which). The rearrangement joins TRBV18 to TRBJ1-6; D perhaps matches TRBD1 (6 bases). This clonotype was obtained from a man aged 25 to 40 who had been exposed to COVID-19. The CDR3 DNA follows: TGTGCCAGCTCACCCCCGGGACAAAATTCACCCCTCCACTTT. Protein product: CASSPPGQNSPLHF.